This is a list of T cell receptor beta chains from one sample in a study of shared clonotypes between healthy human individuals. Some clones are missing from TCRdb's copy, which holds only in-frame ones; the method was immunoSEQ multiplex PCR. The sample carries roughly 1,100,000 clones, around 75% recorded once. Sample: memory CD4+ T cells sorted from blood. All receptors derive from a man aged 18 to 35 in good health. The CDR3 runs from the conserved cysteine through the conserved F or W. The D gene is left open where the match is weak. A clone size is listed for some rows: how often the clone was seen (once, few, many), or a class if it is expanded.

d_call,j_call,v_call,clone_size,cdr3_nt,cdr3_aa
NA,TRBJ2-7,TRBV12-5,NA,TGTGCTAGTGGACTCGCCCCCGGAGTAGAACCTCGGGAGCAGTACTTC,CASGLAPGVEPREQYF
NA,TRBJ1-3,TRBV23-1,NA,TGCGCCAGCAGGCTTCAGGGCTCTGGAAACACCATATATTTT,CASRLQGSGNTIYF
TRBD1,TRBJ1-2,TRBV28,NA,TGTGCCAGCAGCGCAGGGGGCGCCGGCGGCTATGGCTACACCTTC,CASSAGGAGGYGYTF
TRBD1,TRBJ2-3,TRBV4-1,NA,TGCGCCAGCAGCCCAAACAGGGGGTCAGATACGCAGTATTTT,CASSPNRGSDTQYF
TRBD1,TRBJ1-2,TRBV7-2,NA,TGTGCCAGCAGCCCCGGAACAGGGGATCTAGGCTATGGCTACACCTTC,CASSPGTGDLGYGYTF
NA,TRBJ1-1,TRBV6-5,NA,TGTGCCAGCAGTTACGAGGGTTATACTGAAGCTTTCTTT,CASSYEGYTEAFF
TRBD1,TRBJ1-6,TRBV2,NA,TGTGCCAGCAGGCCGACAGGGTCCTATAATTCACCCCTCCACTTT,CASRPTGSYNSPLHF
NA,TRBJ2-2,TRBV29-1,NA,TGCAGCGTTGACAAAGGGGGCACCGGGGAGCTGTTTTTT,CSVDKGGTGELFF
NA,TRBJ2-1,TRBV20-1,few,TGCAGTGCTAGATCGGACTTACCTCAGTTCTTC,CSARSDLPQFF
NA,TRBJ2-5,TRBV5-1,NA,TGCGCCAGCAGCTTGGAGGCGCCCACCCAAGAGACCCAGTACTTC,CASSLEAPTQETQYF
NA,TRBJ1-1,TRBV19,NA,TGTGCCAGTAGTATACGACCGGGAGCGAACACTGAAGCTTTCTTT,CASSIRPGANTEAFF
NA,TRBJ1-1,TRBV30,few,TGTGCCTGGGCTAGGACAGAGTACACTGAAGCTTTCTTT,CAWARTEYTEAFF
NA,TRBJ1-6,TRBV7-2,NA,TGTGCCAGCAGCTTAGCTGCTGGCTATAATTCACCCCTCCACTTT,CASSLAAGYNSPLHF
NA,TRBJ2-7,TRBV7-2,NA,TGTGCCAGCAGCTTAGCTGGCGCAAACTACGAGCAGTACTTC,CASSLAGANYEQYF
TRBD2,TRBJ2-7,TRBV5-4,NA,TGTGCCAGCAGCGTGGGACTAGCGGGAGTCTACGAGCAGTACTTC,CASSVGLAGVYEQYF
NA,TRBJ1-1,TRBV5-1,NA,TGCGCCAGCAGCTTGGGAGGGGCCACTGAAGCTTTCTTT,CASSLGGATEAFF
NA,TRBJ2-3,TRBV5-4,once,TGTGCCAGCACACGGCCGGGATTAGATACGCAGTATTTT,CASTRPGLDTQYF
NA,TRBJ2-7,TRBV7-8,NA,TGTGCCAGCAGCAGGGACACCCTCTACGAGCAGTACTTC,CASSRDTLYEQYF
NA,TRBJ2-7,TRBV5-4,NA,TGTGCCAGCAGCTTCCAGACGGACACCTACGAGCAGTACTTC,CASSFQTDTYEQYF
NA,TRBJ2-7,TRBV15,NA,TGTGCCACCAGCTTGGGGTCTTCCTTTACCTACGAGCAGTACTTC,CATSLGSSFTYEQYF
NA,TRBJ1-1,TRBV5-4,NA,TGTGCCAGCAGCTCCACTCTAGACCAAAACACTGAAGCTTTCTTT,CASSSTLDQNTEAFF
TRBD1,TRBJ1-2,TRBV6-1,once,TGTGCCAGCGACAGGGTCGGCTATGGCTACACCTTC,CASDRVGYGYTF
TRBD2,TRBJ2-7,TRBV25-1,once,TGTGCCCTCCCAGGGAGGCGGGAGGGCCATCTAACCTACGAGCAGTACTTC,CALPGRREGHLTYEQYF
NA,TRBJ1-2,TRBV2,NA,TGTGCCAGCACCCCCAGTCCTCAAGGCTACACCTTC,CASTPSPQGYTF
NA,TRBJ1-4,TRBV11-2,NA,TGTGCCAGCAGCTTAGGCGTTTCCAGCTGGGATGAAAAACTGTTTTTT,CASSLGVSSWDEKLFF
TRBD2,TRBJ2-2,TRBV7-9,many,TGTGCCAGCGAACCTCAAGGGACTAGCGGGAGTGACACCGGGGAGCTGTTTTTT,CASEPQGTSGSDTGELFF